The 8 T cell receptor beta chains below come from one sample, sequenced in a study of blood T cell repertoires in COVID-19 (dated by TCRdb to about 2020). The method was the immunoSEQ multiplex PCR assay. TCRdb holds this immuneACCESS table with in-frame rearrangements only. Some clones are missing; in checked studies, unresolved V genes explain under half, and the rest has no known cause. The sample includes around 50,000 clones, with more than 75% observed a single time. Around 7.1% of the sample goes to the ten largest clones. Source material: peripheral blood. The receptor set was obtained from a woman aged 55-70 years with COVID-19, enrolled during active disease.

The genes are TRBV9 and TRBJ2-3, with 14 positions matching TRBD2. Germline V CDR1 and CDR2: SGDLS, YYNGEE. V lost 0 bases and J lost 3; bases outside the gene matches: 9. CDR3 length: 19 amino acids. The CDR3 sequence: CASSVVGTSGSSVTDTQYF. The CDR3 nucleotides read TGTGCCAGCAGCGTAGTCGGGACTAGCGGGAGTTCAGTTACAGATACGCAGTATTTT.

The V call is TRBV10-2, the J call TRBJ2-7; 10 nucleotides line up with TRBD1. CDR1 and CDR2 (germline): WSHSY, SAAADI. CDR3 length equals 15 residues. Losses at the gene ends were 2 bases for V and 7 bases for J; bases not matched to a gene: 8. The CDR3 bases are TGCGCCAGCAGTGAGAGTCGGGACAGGGGTCATGAGCAGTACTTC. This encodes CASSESRDRGHEQYF.

The V and J genes are TRBV30 and TRBJ2-1; 8 bases are shared with TRBD2. V trimming: 0 bases; J trimming: 7 bases; junction bases outside the gene matches: 11. The CDR3 spans 16 residues. From germline, CDR1 is GTSNPN and CDR2 SVGIG (reference sequence). CDR3 sequence (DNA): TGTGCCTGGAGTGTATTAACCACAGCGGGAGTGAATGAGCAGTTCTTC. It codes for CAWSVLTTAGVNEQFF.

The chain recombines TRBV10-3 with TRBJ2-1; a weak D match, TRBD2 (6 bases). Germline values: CDR1 ENHRY, CDR2 SYGVKD. V gave up 10 bases and J gave up 8 bases, with 12 bases separating them. The CDR3 loop spans 11 amino acids. The CDR3 sequence: CATAGLDEQFF. CDR3 coding DNA: TGTGCCACGGCGGGGTTGGATGAGCAGTTCTTC.

The genes are TRBV28 and TRBJ2-7; D unclear. Trimming stripped 4 bases from V and 12 bases from J, with 13 bases between. Per germline, CDR1 MDHEN and CDR2 SYDVKM. The CDR3 runs 11 residues. DNA for the CDR3: TGTGCCAGCAGTTCGGCCACGCGGCCGTACTTC. Translating gives CASSSATRPYF.

The count of this clone is one. The rearrangement uses TRBV28 and TRBJ2-7, with D possibly matching TRBD1 (6 bases). Per the germline V gene, CDR1 is MDHEN and CDR2 is SYDVKM. CDR3 length: 14 residues. Trimming took off 5 bases at V and 2 bases at J, with 13 bases between the two ends. The DNA of the CDR3 is TGTGCCAGCAGTGTACCCCAGGGGACCTACGAGCAGTACTTC. Its protein product is CASSVPQGTYEQYF.

The J gene is TRBJ2-3, the V gene TRBV15, with 8 bases lining up with TRBD1. The CDR3 is 17 amino acids. After removal of 5 bases from V and 3 bases from J, the junction contained 13 bases not matched to a gene. Germline CDR1 reads LNHNV; CDR2 reads YYDKDF (reference sequence). CDR3 nucleotide sequence: TGTGCCACCAGCCTAATGGGACAGGAAGGGTGGACAGATACGCAGTATTTT. It translates to CATSLMGQEGWTDTQYF.

Only one count was recorded for this clone. The chain employs TRBV6-5 and TRBJ2-2; TRBD1 agrees at 12 bases. V shed 6 bases and J 6 bases; nucleotides not matched to a gene: 2. Germline CDR1 reads MNHEY; CDR2 reads SVGAGI. The CDR3 has 14 amino acids. For the CDR3, the DNA is TGTGCCAGCAGCGGGACAGGGGGCGCCGGGGAGCTGTTTTTT. It is translated as CASSGTGGAGELFF.